These 32 T cell receptor beta chains were all obtained from the same sample, sequenced in a study of T cells in Graves' hyperthyroidism and ophthalmopathy. Amplified regions were TCR beta CDR3 sequences from RNA transcripts. The TCR CDR3 first-round RT-PCR relied on the HTBI primer set. TCRdb processed the multiplex PCR reads anew with MiXCR; each CDR3 protein has one entry. The data contain 640,000 or so distinct CDR3 sequences, approximately 15% of them seen just once; the ten biggest clones take up 3.5% to 4.5%. The sample taken for sequencing was blood. These receptors came from a woman aged 40 to 49 with Graves' ophthalmopathy.

This clonotype was seen repeatedly, ten times or more. This sequence joins TRBV30 and TRBJ2-5, with 7 bases aligning to TRBD1. With V trimmed by 3 bases and J by 8 bases, 12 bases remained unmatched. Germline CDR1 reads GTSNPN; CDR2 reads SVGIG (reference sequence). This CDR3 is built from 14 residues. CDR3 sequence reads: CAWSPGTVLDTQYF. The CDR3 DNA reads as TGTGCCTGGAGCCCCGGGACAGTGCTGGACACCCAGTACTTC.

This clonotype has a count of ten or more. The CDR3 is CASSTGTGGFYEQYF. For the CDR3, the DNA is TGTGCCAGCAGCACCGGGACAGGGGGCTTCTACGAGCAGTACTTC. The chain combines TRBV28 with TRBJ2-7; 12 bases match TRBD1. This CDR3 is 15 amino acids long. With 6 bases clipped from V and 3 bases from J, the junction kept 6 bases outside the gene matches. Germline V gene data show CDR1 as MDHEN and CDR2 as SYDVKM.

This clonotype was counted ten times or more. The CDR3 here is CASSPDSFSSGNTIYF. CDR3 sequence (DNA): TGTGCCAGCAGTCCCGACTCCTTCAGCTCTGGAAACACCATATATTTT. The chain links TRBV12-3 or TRBV12-4 to TRBJ1-3; D remains unclear. Trimming left V 5 bases short and J 0 bases short, with 14 bases between. This CDR3 is built from 16 residues.

In this sample, this clonotype turned up many times. The chain joins TRBV24-1 to TRBJ1-3; D not resolved. The CDR3 spans 12 residues. CDR1 is KGHDR and CDR2 is SFDVKD in the germline V gene. The ends were cut back, 7 bases at V and 3 bases at J, with 6 bases in the middle. The CDR3 bases are TGTGCCACCAGCTCCAGTGGAAACACCATATATTTT. Translating gives CATSSSGNTIYF.

This clonotype was seen many times. The chain couples TRBV29-1 to TRBJ2-2; D possibly corresponds to TRBD2 (6 bases). The CDR3 contains 16 residues. The germline V and J ends were trimmed by 2 bases and 7 bases, with 20 bases remaining between them. Looked up from germline, CDR1 is SQVTM and CDR2 is ANQGSEA. The CDR3 here is CSVEWLAREGVGELFF. The DNA for the CDR3 is TGCAGCGTTGAATGGCTAGCGCGTGAGGGAGTCGGGGAGCTGTTTTTT.

The rearrangement uses TRBV6-2 or TRBV6-3 and TRBJ2-6; TRBD2 matches at 7 bases. V was pared by 7 bases and J by 0 bases, with 6 bases of the junction left unmatched. Germline loops: CDR1 MNHEY, CDR2 SVGEGT. The CDR3 has 16 amino acids. Here the CDR3 reads CASNRGVFSGANVLTF. CDR3 nucleotides: TGTGCCAGCAACCGGGGGGTCTTCTCTGGGGCCAACGTCCTGACTTTC.

This clonotype was detected many times. This chain connects TRBV15 to TRBJ2-3; 10 bases agree with TRBD2. Trimming at V came to 2 bases and at J to 1 base, leaving 3 bases not matched to a gene. The CDR3 totals 16 residues. The germline CDR1 and CDR2 sequences are LNHNV and YYDKDF (reference sequence). CDR3 protein: CATSRRTSGGTDTQYF. The CDR3 DNA reads TGTGCCACCAGCAGACGAACTAGCGGGGGCACAGATACGCAGTATTTT.

At least ten counts were recorded for this clonotype. The chain links TRBV20-1 to TRBJ2-5; 9 nucleotides align to TRBD1. Germline CDR1 reads DFQATT; CDR2 reads SNEGSKA (reference sequence). The CDR3 has 15 amino acids. The J segment lost 5 bases and the V segment lost 0 bases, leaving 7 bases of the junction unmatched. The CDR3 loop reads CSARDPTGGGETQYF. The CDR3 DNA sequence: TGCAGTGCTAGAGACCCCACAGGGGGCGGTGAGACCCAGTACTTC.

The chain recombines TRBV7-8 with TRBJ2-4, with 12 positions matching TRBD2. The length of the CDR3 is 16 residues. The J segment lost 7 bases and the V segment lost 5 bases, leaving 9 bases of the junction unmatched. CDR1 is SGHVS and CDR2 is FQNEAQ in the germline V gene. CDR3 in DNA: TGTGCCAGCAGCCAACGCCTAGCGGGGGGGTTGAACATTCAGTACTTC. It encodes CASSQRLAGGLNIQYF.

This clonotype has only a few counts. This rearrangement joins TRBV29-1 to TRBJ1-1; D remains ambiguous. The V gene lost 4 bases and the J gene lost 0 bases, with 12 bases spanning the gap. Germline V lookup: CDR1 SQVTM, CDR2 ANQGSEA. This CDR3 contains 14 residues. The CDR3 coding sequence is TGCAGCGTTGTGGGTCCCTCTATGAACACTGAAGCTTTCTTT. It yields the protein CSVVGPSMNTEAFF.

This clonotype was recorded many times. This rearrangement joins TRBV11-2 to TRBJ1-2; the match to TRBD1 covers 11 bases. The V gene end was trimmed by 4 bases and the J gene end by 8 bases; junction bases not matched to a gene: 9. CDR3 length equals 15 residues. Per the germline V gene, CDR1 is SGHAT and CDR2 is FQNNGV. The CDR3 region is CASSSPGQGAGGYTF. In DNA, the CDR3 is TGTGCCAGCAGCTCCCCCGGACAGGGGGCGGGAGGCTACACCTTC. Full variable domain (remainder filled in from reference TRBV11-2 and TRBJ1-2): EAGVAQSPRYKIIEKRQSVAFWCNPISGHATLYWYQQILGQGPKLLIQFQNNGVVDDSQLPKDRFSAERLKGVDSTLKIQPAKLEDSAVYLCASSSPGQGAGGYTFGSGTRLTVV.

At least ten counts were recorded for this clonotype. This chain joins TRBV7-2 and TRBJ2-7; D remains ambiguous. V lost 5 bases to trimming and J lost 0 bases, with 14 bases between them. Germline V CDR1 and CDR2: SGHTA, FQGNSA. This CDR3 is built from 15 residues. CDR3 amino acids: CASSRGGPISYEQYF. In nucleotides, the CDR3 is TGTGCCAGCAGCCGAGGCGGCCCGATCTCCTACGAGCAGTACTTC.

This clonotype was seen at least ten times. This sequence joins TRBV28 and TRBJ2-7; no clear D gene. CDR3 length: 12 amino acids. The germline V and J ends were trimmed by 1 base and 2 bases, with 3 bases remaining between them. Germline V gives CDR1 MDHEN, CDR2 SYDVKM. CDR3 nucleotide sequence: TGTGCCAGCAGTTTATTTACCTACGAGCAGTACTTC. Amino acid sequence: CASSLFTYEQYF.

This clonotype was detected ten times or more. The chain recombines TRBV28 with TRBJ1-1; D is unclear. V gave up 3 bases and J gave up 10 bases, with 12 bases separating them. This CDR3 has 12 amino acids. CDR1 MDHEN and CDR2 SYDVKM come from the germline V gene. CDR3 region: CASSFEGLGAFF. The CDR3 DNA is TGTGCCAGCAGTTTCGAGGGCCTCGGAGCTTTCTTT. Using reference TRBV28 and TRBJ1-1 for the parts outside the CDR3, the full variable domain is DVKVTQSSRYLVKRTGEKVFLECVQDMDHENMFWYRQDPGLGLRLIYFSYDVKMKEKGDIPEGYSVSREKKERFSLILESASTNQTSMYLCASSFEGLGAFFGQGTRLTVV.

This clonotype was counted at least ten times. V is TRBV28 and J is TRBJ2-7, with no clear D. The CDR3 covers 11 residues. Germline CDR1 is MDHEN and CDR2 is SYDVKM. V was trimmed by 3 bases and J by 9 bases, leaving 9 bases between them. The CDR3 coding sequence is TGTGCCAGCAGTTTTATCTACCCGCAGTACTTC. Protein sequence: CASSFIYPQYF.

This clonotype was counted ten times or more. The V call is TRBV12-3 or TRBV12-4, the J call TRBJ1-2; 8 nucleotides align to TRBD1. The CDR3 spans 15 residues. Losses at the gene ends were 3 bases for V and 0 bases for J; bases not matched to a gene: 3. CDR3 sequence reads: CASSLVQGANYGYTF. Written as DNA, the CDR3 is TGTGCCAGCAGTTTGGTACAGGGGGCTAACTATGGCTACACCTTC.

This clonotype was seen many times. The chain has TRBV6-5 and TRBJ2-5; D possibly corresponds to TRBD2 (5 bases). The V gene lost 5 bases and the J gene lost 3 bases, with 10 bases spanning the gap. Germline lookup yields CDR1 MNHEY and CDR2 SVGAGI. CDR3 length: 13 amino acids. The chain's CDR3 is CASSLLVEETQYF. The CDR3, as DNA: TGTGCCAGCAGTCTACTAGTTGAAGAGACCCAGTACTTC.

This clonotype showed up many times. The chain couples TRBV11-1 to TRBJ1-2; possibly TRBD1 for D (5 bases). The V and J ends lost 5 bases and 4 bases respectively, with 17 bases between them. The CDR3 spans 15 residues. Germline CDR1 and CDR2: SGHAT and FQDESV (reference sequence). The CDR3 loop reads CASSPAAQAFYGYTF. The CDR3 DNA is TGTGCCAGCAGCCCGGCGGCACAGGCTTTCTATGGCTACACCTTC.

The chain links TRBV5-1 to TRBJ1-1; 9 positions agree with TRBD1. Germline V gives CDR1 SGHRS, CDR2 YFSETQ. V shed 3 bases and J 4 bases; nucleotides not matched to a gene: 10. This CDR3 has 16 residues. This CDR3 reads CASSSAGQGGGTEAFF. The CDR3 DNA reads as TGCGCCAGCAGCTCGGCGGGACAGGGAGGGGGCACTGAAGCTTTCTTT. Based on the CDR3 plus reference TRBV5-1 and TRBJ1-1, the full variable domain is KAGVTQTPRYLIKTRGQQVTLSCSPISGHRSVSWYQQTPGQGLQFLFEYFSETQRNKGNFPGRFSGRQFSNSRSEMNVSTLELGDSALYLCASSSAGQGGGTEAFFGQGTRLTVV.

This clonotype was picked up a small number of times. This sequence may be a read error, since a much larger clone differs from it by one base. This rearrangement joins TRBV19 to TRBJ1-1; unclear D gene. Per germline, CDR1 LNHDA and CDR2 SQIVND (reference sequence). There are 14 residues in the CDR3. CDR3 coding DNA: TGTGCCAGTAAATCGCAGGTTATGAACACTGAAGCTTCCTTT. It specifies CASKSQVMNTEASF.

The rearrangement links TRBV18 to TRBJ2-3; TRBD1 matches at 9 bases. Germline V gene sequence: CDR1 KGHSH, CDR2 LQKENI. The CDR3 extends over 15 amino acids. The V segment lost 6 bases and the J segment 4 bases; nucleotides outside the gene matches: 8. The CDR3 nucleotides read TGTGCCAGCTCCCCTGGGACAGGGACGGCAGATACGCAGTATTTT. It specifies CASSPGTGTADTQYF. The whole variable domain, filled in from reference TRBV18 and TRBJ2-3, reads NAGVMQNPRHLVRRRGQEARLRCSPMKGHSHVYWYRQLPEEGLKFMVYLQKENIIDESGMPKERFSAEFPKEGPSILRIQQVVRGDSAAYFCASSPGTGTADTQYFGPGTRLTVL.

This clonotype was seen at least ten times. This chain joins TRBV10-3 and TRBJ2-7; tentatively, D is TRBD2 (5 bases). V lost 0 bases to trimming and J lost 5 bases, with 8 bases between them. This CDR3 contains 13 residues. Germline V gene lookup returns CDR1 ENHRY and CDR2 SYGVKD. The CDR3 DNA reads as TGTGCCATCAGTGAGTCGGGAGCTAACGAGCAGTACTTC. It translates to CAISESGANEQYF.

This clonotype was counted ten times or more. J is TRBJ2-7 and V is TRBV10-3; D might be TRBD1 (7 bases). CDR3 length: 16 amino acids. The V gene lost 0 bases and the J gene lost 1 base, with 13 bases spanning the gap. Germline CDR1 ENHRY, CDR2 SYGVKD. The CDR3 coding sequence is TGTGCCATCAGTGAGTCGATCGCAGGGGGGTCCTACGAGCAGTACTTC. Translated, it gives CAISESIAGGSYEQYF.

This clonotype was detected many times. CDR3: CASSLEAGISYEQYF. Written as DNA, the CDR3 is TGTGCCAGCAGCTTAGAGGCGGGGATCTCCTACGAGCAGTACTTC. This rearrangement joins TRBV11-2 to TRBJ2-7; the D gene is possibly TRBD2 (6 bases). V lost 0 bases, J lost 0 bases, and 9 bases lay in between. Germline loops: CDR1 SGHAT, CDR2 FQNNGV. The CDR3 has 15 amino acids.

At least ten counts were recorded for this clonotype. The rearrangement links TRBV6-2 or TRBV6-3 to TRBJ2-5, with TRBD2 as a possible D gene (5 bases). V dropped 6 bases and J dropped 5 bases, with 13 bases sitting between them. The CDR3 is 13 residues long. Germline V gene sequence: CDR1 MNHEY, CDR2 SVGEGT. The CDR3 is CASSIARRETQYF. CDR3 in DNA: TGTGCCAGCAGCATAGCGAGAAGGGAGACCCAGTACTTC.

This clonotype occurred many times. The rearrangement uses TRBV28 and TRBJ1-2, with D unclear. The CDR3 extends over 13 amino acids. In germline, CDR1 is MDHEN, CDR2 SYDVKM. V lost 5 bases and J 2 bases, leaving 9 bases between the germline ends. CDR3 sequence: CASSGPDNYGYTF. Here the CDR3 DNA reads TGTGCCAGCAGTGGGCCCGACAACTATGGCTACACCTTC.

This clonotype was detected many times. The chain recombines TRBV7-2 with TRBJ2-2, with unresolved D. V lost 5 bases and J 6 bases, leaving 13 bases between the germline ends. Germline values: CDR1 SGHTA, CDR2 FQGNSA. This CDR3 contains 14 residues. CDR3 DNA: TGTGCCAGCAGCCCGGTCGTCCTAGCCGGGGAGCTGTTTTTT. It codes for CASSPVVLAGELFF.

V is TRBV6-4 and J is TRBJ2-7; D possibly corresponds to TRBD2 (5 bases). This CDR3 region has 13 residues. V shed 6 bases and J shed 2 bases, with 11 bases lying between them. Germline values: CDR1 MRHNA, CDR2 SNTAGT. The CDR3 sequence: CASRGGWPYEQYF. CDR3 sequence (DNA): TGTGCCAGCAGAGGCGGGTGGCCCTACGAGCAGTACTTC.

This clonotype was observed at least ten times. The chain links TRBV15 to TRBJ2-7, with 14 positions matching TRBD2. Looked up from germline, CDR1 is LNHNV and CDR2 is YYDKDF (reference sequence). This CDR3 spans 15 amino acids. J was trimmed by 7 bases and V by 3 bases; bases with no gene match: 5. CDR3 protein: CATSRGLAGVWEQYF. CDR3 sequence (DNA): TGTGCCACCAGCAGGGGACTAGCGGGAGTCTGGGAGCAGTACTTC. The complete variable domain, with remaining parts taken from reference TRBV15 and TRBJ2-7, reads DAMVIQNPRYQVTQFGKPVTLSCSQTLNHNVMYWYQQKSSQAPKLLFHYYDKDFNNEADTPDNFQSRRPNTSFCFLDIRSPGLGDTAMYLCATSRGLAGVWEQYFGPGTRLTVT.

The chain carries TRBV6-1 and TRBJ2-7; tentatively, D is TRBD1 (5 bases). Trimming took off 7 bases at V and 4 bases at J, with 17 bases between the two ends. The CDR3 runs 14 residues. Germline CDR1 is MNHNS and CDR2 is SASEGT. The CDR3 DNA sequence: TGTGCCAGCACCCCCCAGGGCCTCTTATACGAGCAGTACTTC. Protein sequence: CASTPQGLLYEQYF.

Only a few counts were recorded for this clonotype. The chain recombines TRBV6-5 with TRBJ2-5; perhaps TRBD1 as D (6 bases). The CDR3 contains 13 residues. Germline CDR1 is MNHEY and CDR2 is SVGAGI. V lost 4 bases, J lost 13 bases, and 19 bases lay in between. This CDR3 reads CASSSTRDTVPYF. The CDR3 nucleotides are TGTGCCAGCAGTTCTACTAGGGACACCGTTCCGTACTTC.

The V gene is TRBV18, the J gene TRBJ1-1; D unclear. V lost 0 bases to trimming and J lost 1 base, with 15 bases between them. The germline V gene encodes CDR1 KGHSH and CDR2 LQKENI. This CDR3 is 17 amino acids long. The chain's CDR3 is CASSPPWSSVGNTEAFF. DNA for the CDR3: TGTGCCAGCTCACCACCGTGGAGTTCAGTAGGGAACACTGAAGCTTTCTTT.